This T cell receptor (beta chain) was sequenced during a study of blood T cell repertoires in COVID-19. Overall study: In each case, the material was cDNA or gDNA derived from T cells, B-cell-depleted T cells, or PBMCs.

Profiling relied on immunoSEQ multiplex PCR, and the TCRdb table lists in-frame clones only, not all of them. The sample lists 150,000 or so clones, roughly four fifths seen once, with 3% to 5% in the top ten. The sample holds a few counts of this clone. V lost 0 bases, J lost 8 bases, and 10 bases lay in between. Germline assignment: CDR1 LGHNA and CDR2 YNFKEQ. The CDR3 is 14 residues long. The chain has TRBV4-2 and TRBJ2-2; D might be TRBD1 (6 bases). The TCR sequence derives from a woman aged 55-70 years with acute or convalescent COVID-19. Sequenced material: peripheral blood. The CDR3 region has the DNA TGTGCCAGCAGCCAAGATCAGGGGTTAGGGGAGCTGTTTTTT. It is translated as CASSQDQGLGELFF.